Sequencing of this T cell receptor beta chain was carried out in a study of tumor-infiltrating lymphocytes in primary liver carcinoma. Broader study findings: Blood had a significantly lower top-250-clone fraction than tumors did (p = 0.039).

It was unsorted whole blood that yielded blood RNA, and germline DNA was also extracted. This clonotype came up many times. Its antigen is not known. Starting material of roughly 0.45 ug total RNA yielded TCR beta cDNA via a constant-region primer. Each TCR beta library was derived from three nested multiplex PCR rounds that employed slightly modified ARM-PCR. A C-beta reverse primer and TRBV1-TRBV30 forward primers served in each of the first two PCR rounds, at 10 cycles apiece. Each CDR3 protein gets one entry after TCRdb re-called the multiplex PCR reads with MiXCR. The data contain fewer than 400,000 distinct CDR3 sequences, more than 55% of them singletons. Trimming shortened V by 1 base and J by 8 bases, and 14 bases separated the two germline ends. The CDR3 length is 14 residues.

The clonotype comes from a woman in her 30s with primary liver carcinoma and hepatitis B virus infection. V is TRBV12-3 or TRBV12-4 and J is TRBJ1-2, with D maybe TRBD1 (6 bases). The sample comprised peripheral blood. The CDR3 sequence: CASSLDGGPRGYTF. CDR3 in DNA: TGTGCCAGCAGTTTAGACGGGGGGCCTCGAGGCTACACCTTC.